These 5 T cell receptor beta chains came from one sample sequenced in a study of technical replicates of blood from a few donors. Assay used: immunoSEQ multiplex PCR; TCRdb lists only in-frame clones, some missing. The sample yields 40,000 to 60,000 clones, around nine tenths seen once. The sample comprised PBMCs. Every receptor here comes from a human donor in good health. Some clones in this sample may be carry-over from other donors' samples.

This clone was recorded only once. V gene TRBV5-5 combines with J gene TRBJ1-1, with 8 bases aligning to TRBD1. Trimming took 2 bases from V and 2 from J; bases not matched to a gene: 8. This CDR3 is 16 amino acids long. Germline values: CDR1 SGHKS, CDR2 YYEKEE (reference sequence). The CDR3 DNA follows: TGTGCCAGCAGCTTATTGGCAGGGGGCTTTAACACTGAAGCTTTCTTT. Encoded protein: CASSLLAGGFNTEAFF.

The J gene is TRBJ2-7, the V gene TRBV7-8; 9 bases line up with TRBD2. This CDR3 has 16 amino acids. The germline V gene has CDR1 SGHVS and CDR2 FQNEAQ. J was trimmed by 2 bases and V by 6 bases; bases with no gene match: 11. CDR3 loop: CASRPSGGLRTYEQYF. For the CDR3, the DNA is TGTGCCAGCAGGCCGAGCGGGGGGCTACGAACCTACGAGCAGTACTTC.

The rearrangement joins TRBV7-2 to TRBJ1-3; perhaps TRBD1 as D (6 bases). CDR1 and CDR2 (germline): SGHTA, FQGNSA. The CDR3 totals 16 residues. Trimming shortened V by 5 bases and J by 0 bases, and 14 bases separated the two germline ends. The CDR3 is CASSTTGRSSGNTIYF. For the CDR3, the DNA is TGTGCCAGCAGCACGACAGGACGGAGCTCTGGAAACACCATATATTTT.

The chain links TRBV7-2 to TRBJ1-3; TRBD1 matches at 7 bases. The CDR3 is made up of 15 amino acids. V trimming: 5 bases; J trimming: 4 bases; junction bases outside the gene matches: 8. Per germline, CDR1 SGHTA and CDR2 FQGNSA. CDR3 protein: CASSPPGTVGNTIYF. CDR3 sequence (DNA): TGTGCCAGCAGCCCACCAGGGACAGTAGGAAACACCATATATTTT.

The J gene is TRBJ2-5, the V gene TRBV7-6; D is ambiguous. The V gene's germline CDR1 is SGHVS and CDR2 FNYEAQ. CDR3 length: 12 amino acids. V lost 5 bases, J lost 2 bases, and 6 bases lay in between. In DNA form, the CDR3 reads TGTGCCAGCAGCCCTGTTCAAGAGACCCAGTACTTC. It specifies CASSPVQETQYF.